This TCR beta chain was captured in a study of cytomegalovirus exposure and HLA in healthy donors. Study conclusions and caveats: It was reported that the classifier diagnosed cytomegalovirus status with high specificity and sensitivity in both the original and validation cohorts. It has been reported that TCR beta sequences accurately predicted the HLA-A and HLA-B alleles of most subjects. It was likely that a cluster of highly shared sequence variants was a sequencing artifact.

It was with 60 Vbeta and 13 Jbeta primers that the PCR ran. This table comes from immunoSEQ multiplex PCR, and its TCRdb copy is limited to in-frame clones, with some not included. The sample includes roughly 150,000 clones, over 55% seen only once; the top ten take over 2%. V was pared by 2 bases and J by 2 bases, with 8 bases between. CDR1 and CDR2 from the germline V gene are MNHEY and SVGAGI. The CDR3 length is 14 residues. About this clone: Antigen unknown.

The rearrangement uses TRBV6-5 and TRBJ2-3, with D possibly TRBD2 on 5 matching bases. Sequenced: PBMCs. The receptor was derived from a man between 40 and 49 years old in good health and CMV-seronegative. The CDR3 protein is CASSYDYFTDTQYF. The CDR3 nucleotides are TGTGCCAGCAGTTACGACTACTTCACAGATACGCAGTATTTT.